This record looks at one T cell receptor beta chain sequence and its context. Libraries were prepared by immunoSEQ multiplex PCR; TCRdb keeps only in-frame clonotypes and omits some of them. Among about 22,000 clones listed, over 80% were seen once. This sample is drawn from a study of blood T cell repertoires in COVID-19. Germline-derived CDR1 and CDR2 are SGHTA and FQGNSA. CDR3 size: 17 residues. The trim removed 6 bases at V and 4 bases at J, leaving 16 bases unmatched. This clonotype was obtained from a man aged 80 or over with active or convalescent COVID-19. J is TRBJ2-5 and V is TRBV7-2, with 8 bases aligning to TRBD2. The sample was peripheral blood. The CDR3 DNA reads TGTGCCAGCAGTCATCTTAGTCATGGCGGGGGGAGAGAGACCCAGTACTTC. Translating it yields CASSHLSHGGGRETQYF.